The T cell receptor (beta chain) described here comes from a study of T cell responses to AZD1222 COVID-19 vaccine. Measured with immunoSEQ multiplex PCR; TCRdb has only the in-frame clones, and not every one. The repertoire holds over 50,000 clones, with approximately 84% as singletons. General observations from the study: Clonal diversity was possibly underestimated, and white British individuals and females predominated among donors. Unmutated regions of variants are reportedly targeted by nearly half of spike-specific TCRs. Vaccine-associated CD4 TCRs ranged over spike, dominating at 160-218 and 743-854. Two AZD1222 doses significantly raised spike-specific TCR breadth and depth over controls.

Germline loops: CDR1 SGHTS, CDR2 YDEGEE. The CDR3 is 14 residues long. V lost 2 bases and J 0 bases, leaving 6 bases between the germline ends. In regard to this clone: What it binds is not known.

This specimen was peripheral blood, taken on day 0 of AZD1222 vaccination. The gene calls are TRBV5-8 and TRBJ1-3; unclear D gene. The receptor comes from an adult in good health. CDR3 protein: CASSFDSSGNTIYF. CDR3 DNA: TGTGCCAGCAGCTTTGACTCCTCTGGAAACACCATATATTTT.